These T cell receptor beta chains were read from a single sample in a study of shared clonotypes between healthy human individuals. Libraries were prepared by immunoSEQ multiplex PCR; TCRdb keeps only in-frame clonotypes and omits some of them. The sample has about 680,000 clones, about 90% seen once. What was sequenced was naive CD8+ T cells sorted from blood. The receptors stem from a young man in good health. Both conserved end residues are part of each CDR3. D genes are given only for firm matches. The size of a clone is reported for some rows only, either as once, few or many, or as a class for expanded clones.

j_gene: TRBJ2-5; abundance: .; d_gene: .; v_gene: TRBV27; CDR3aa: CASSPSRRETQYF; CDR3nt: TGTGCCAGCAGTCCTAGCCGACGGGAGACCCAGTACTTC
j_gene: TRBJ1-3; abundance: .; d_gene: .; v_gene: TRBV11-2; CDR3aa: CASSLGGWNTIYF; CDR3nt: TGTGCCAGCAGCTTAGGCGGCTGGAACACCATATATTTT
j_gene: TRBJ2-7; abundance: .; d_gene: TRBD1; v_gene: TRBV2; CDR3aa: CASIAPGQGYEQYF; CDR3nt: TGTGCCAGCATTGCTCCGGGACAGGGCTACGAGCAGTACTTC
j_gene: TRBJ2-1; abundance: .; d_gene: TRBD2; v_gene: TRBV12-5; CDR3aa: CASGLVVMRLAGPSSYNEQFF; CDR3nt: TGTGCTAGTGGTTTGGTAGTAATGAGACTAGCGGGGCCCAGCTCCTACAATGAGCAGTTCTTC
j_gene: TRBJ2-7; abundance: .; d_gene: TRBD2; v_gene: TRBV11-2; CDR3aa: CASSLEGLAGGPEDEQYF; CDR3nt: TGTGCCAGCAGCTTAGAGGGACTAGCGGGAGGGCCGGAGGACGAGCAGTACTTC
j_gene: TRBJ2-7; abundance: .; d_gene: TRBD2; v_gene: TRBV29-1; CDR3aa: CSVEPSGRNREQYF; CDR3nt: TGCAGCGTTGAACCAAGCGGGAGGAACCGCGAGCAGTACTTC
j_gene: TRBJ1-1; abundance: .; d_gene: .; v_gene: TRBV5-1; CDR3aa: CASSLEGNSAFF; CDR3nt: TGCGCCAGCAGCTTGGAAGGAAACTCGGCTTTCTTT
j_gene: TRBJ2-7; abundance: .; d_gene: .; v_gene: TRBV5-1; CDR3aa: CASSIGSTYEQYF; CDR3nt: TGCGCCAGCAGCATCGGGAGCACCTACGAGCAGTACTTC
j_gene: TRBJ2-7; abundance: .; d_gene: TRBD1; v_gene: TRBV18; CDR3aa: CASSQGTGDYEQYF; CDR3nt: TGTGCCAGCTCACAAGGGACAGGGGACTACGAGCAGTACTTC
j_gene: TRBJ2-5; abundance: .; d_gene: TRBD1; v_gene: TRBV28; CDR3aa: CASSEDRAGRETQYF; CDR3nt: TGTGCCAGCAGTGAAGACAGGGCTGGTCGGGAGACCCAGTACTTC
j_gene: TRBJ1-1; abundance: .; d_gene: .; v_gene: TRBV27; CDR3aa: CASSSSSEMNTEAFF; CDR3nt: TGTGCCAGCAGTTCCTCTTCCGAAATGAACACTGAAGCTTTCTTT
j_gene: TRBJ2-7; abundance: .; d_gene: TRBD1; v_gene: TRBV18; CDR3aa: CASSPTTGGYEQYF; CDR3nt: TGTGCCAGCTCACCGACGACAGGGGGCTACGAGCAGTACTTC
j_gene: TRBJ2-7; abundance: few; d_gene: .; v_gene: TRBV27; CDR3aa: CASSFSGSSYEQYF; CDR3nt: TGTGCCAGCAGTTTTAGCGGTAGCTCCTACGAGCAGTACTTC
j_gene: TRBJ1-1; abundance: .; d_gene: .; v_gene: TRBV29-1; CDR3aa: CSVEEGGRNTEAFF; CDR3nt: TGCAGCGTTGAAGAAGGCGGAAGGAACACTGAAGCTTTCTTT
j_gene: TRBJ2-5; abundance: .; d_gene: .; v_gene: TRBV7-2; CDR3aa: CASSSLSKYQETQYF; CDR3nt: TGTGCCAGCAGCTCCCTTTCGAAGTACCAAGAGACCCAGTACTTC
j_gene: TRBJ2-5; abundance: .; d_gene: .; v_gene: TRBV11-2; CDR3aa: CASSPPGWALGGETQYF; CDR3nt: TGTGCCAGCAGCCCTCCGGGCTGGGCCCTGGGGGGAGAGACCCAGTACTTC
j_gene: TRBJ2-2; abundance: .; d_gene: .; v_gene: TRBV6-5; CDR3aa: CASSPQGSGELFF; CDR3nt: TGTGCCAGCAGTCCTCAGGGTAGCGGGGAGCTGTTTTTT
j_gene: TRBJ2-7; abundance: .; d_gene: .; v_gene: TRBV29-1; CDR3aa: CSVEDLTDSHEQYF; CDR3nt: TGCAGCGTTGAAGATCTAACAGACAGTCACGAGCAGTACTTC
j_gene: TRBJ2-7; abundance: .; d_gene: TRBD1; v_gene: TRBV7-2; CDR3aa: CASTGQGYYEQYF; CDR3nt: TGTGCCAGCACGGGACAGGGGTACTACGAGCAGTACTTC
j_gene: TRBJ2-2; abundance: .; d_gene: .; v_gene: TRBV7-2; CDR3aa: CASSSIHDTANTGELFF; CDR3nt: TGTGCCAGCAGTTCCATACACGACACCGCGAACACCGGGGAGCTGTTTTTT
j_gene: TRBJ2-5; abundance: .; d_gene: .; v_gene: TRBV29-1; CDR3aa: CSVEDPGAGETQYF; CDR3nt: TGCAGCGTTGAAGATCCAGGGGCAGGGGAGACCCAGTACTTC
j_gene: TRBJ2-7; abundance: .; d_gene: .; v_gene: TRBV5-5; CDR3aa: CASSLATGAYEQYF; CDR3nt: TGTGCCAGCAGCTTGGCAACAGGCGCCTACGAGCAGTACTTC
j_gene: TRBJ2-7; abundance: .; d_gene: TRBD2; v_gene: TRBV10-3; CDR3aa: CAISEAGGPYEQYF; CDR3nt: TGTGCCATCAGTGAGGCGGGAGGTCCCTACGAGCAGTACTTC
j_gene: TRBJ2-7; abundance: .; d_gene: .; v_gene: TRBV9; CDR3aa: CASSGIGVEQYF; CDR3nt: TGTGCCAGCAGCGGGATAGGGGTCGAGCAGTACTTC
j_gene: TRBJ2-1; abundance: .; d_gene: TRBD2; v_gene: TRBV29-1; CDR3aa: CSVELRLAGTPGYNEQFF; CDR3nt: TGCAGCGTTGAACTACGGCTAGCGGGGACCCCTGGCTACAATGAGCAGTTCTTC
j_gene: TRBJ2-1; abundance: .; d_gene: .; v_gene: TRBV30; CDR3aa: CAWSGFNPISVGSRHEQFF; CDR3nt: TGTGCCTGGAGTGGATTTAACCCGATTTCAGTGGGGAGCCGACATGAGCAGTTCTTC
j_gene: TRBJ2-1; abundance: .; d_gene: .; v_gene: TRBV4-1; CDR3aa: CASRKGNEQFF; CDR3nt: TGCGCCAGCAGGAAGGGGAATGAGCAGTTCTTC
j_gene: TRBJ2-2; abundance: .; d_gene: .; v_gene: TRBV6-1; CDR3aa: CASRERQLTGELFF; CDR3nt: TGTGCCAGCAGGGAAAGACAGTTAACCGGGGAGCTGTTTTTT
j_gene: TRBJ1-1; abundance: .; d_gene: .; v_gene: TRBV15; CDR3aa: CATSRGAGYLITEAFF; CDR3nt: TGTGCCACCAGCAGGGGGGCAGGTTACCTTATAACTGAAGCTTTCTTT
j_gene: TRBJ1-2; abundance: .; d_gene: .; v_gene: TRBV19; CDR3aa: CASSIFFGALGGYTF; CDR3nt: TGTGCCAGTAGTATTTTCTTCGGGGCCCTGGGTGGCTACACCTTC
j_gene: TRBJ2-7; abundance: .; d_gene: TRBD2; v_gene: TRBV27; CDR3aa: CASSFGTSAGEQYF; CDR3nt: TGTGCCAGCAGTTTCGGGACTAGCGCTGGGGAGCAGTACTTC
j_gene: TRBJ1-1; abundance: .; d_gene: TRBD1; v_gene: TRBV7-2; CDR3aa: CASSSWGQGHMNTEAFF; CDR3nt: TGTGCCAGCAGCTCTTGGGGACAGGGGCACATGAACACTGAAGCTTTCTTT
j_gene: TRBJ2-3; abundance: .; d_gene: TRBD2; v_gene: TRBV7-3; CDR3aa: CASSKTSGMDPDTQYF; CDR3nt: TGTGCCAGCAGCAAGACTAGCGGGATGGATCCAGATACGCAGTATTTT
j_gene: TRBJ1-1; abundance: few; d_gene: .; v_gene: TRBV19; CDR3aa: CASSMGPGPEAFF; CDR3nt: TGTGCCAGTAGTATGGGGCCCGGCCCTGAAGCTTTCTTT
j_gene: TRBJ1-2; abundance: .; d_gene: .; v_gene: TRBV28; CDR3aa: CASSFRTAAYGYTF; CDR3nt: TGTGCCAGCAGTTTTCGTACAGCTGCCTATGGCTACACCTTC
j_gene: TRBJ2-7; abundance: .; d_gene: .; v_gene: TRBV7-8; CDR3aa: CASSPPGVIYEQYF; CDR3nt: TGTGCCAGCAGCCCCCCAGGGGTGATCTACGAGCAGTACTTC
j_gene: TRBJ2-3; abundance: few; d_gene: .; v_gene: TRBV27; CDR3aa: CASSSGTVRDTDTQYF; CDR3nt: TGTGCCAGCAGTTCCGGGACCGTCAGAGACACAGATACGCAGTATTTT
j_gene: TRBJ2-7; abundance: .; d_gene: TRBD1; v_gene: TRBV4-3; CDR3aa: CASSQPGQGTHEQYF; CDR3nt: TGCGCCAGCAGCCAACCGGGACAGGGGACCCACGAGCAGTACTTC
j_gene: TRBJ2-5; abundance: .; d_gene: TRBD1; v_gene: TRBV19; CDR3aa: CASSIGTGGGWETQYF; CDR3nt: TGTGCCAGTAGTATAGGGACAGGGGGCGGCTGGGAGACCCAGTACTTC
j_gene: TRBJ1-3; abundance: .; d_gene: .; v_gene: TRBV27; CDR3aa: CASSFRFSGNTIYF; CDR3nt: TGTGCCAGCAGTTTCCGGTTCTCTGGAAACACCATATATTTT
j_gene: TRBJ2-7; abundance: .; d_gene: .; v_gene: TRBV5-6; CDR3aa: CASSPLFGYPDEQYF; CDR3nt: TGTGCCAGCAGCCCCCTTTTTGGCTACCCCGACGAGCAGTACTTC
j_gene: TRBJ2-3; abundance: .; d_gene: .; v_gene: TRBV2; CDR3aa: CASRGPRTTSTDTQYF; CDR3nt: TGTGCCAGCAGGGGCCCCCGGACAACTAGCACAGATACGCAGTATTTT
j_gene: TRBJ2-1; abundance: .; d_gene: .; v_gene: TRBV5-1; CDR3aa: CASSLVGGGSYNEQFF; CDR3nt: TGCGCCAGCAGCTTGGTGGGGGGAGGATCCTACAATGAGCAGTTCTTC
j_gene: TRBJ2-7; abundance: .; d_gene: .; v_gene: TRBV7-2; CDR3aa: CASSLHPPSEQYF; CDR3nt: TGTGCCAGCAGCTTACATCCCCCGTCCGAGCAGTACTTC
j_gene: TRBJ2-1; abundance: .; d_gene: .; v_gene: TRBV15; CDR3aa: CATSRETTGINEQFF; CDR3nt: TGTGCCACCAGCAGGGAGACTACCGGCATCAATGAGCAGTTCTTC
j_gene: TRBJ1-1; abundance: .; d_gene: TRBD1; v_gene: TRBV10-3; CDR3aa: CAMTGGGGTEAFF; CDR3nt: TGTGCCATGACAGGGGGCGGTGGAACTGAAGCTTTCTTT
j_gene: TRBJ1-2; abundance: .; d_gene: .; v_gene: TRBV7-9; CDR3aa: CASSPLSYGYTF; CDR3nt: TGTGCCAGCAGCCCCCTCTCCTATGGCTACACCTTC
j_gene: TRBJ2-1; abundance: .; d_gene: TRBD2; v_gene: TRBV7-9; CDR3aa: CASSSGLAGVGYNEQFF; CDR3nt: TGTGCCAGCAGCTCGGGACTAGCGGGCGTGGGCTACAATGAGCAGTTCTTC
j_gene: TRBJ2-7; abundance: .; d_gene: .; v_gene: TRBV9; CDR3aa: CASSVQGGEQYF; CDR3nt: TGTGCCAGCAGCGTACAAGGGGGCGAGCAGTACTTC
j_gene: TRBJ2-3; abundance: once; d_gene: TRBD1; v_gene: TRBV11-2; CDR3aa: CASSPRDRDLALTDTQYF; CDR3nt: TGTGCCAGCAGCCCCCGGGACAGGGATCTTGCTTTGACAGATACGCAGTATTTT
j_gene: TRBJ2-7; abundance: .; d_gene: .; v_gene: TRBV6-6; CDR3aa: CASSYPPGHTYEQYF; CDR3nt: TGTGCCAGCAGTTACCCACCGGGACACACCTACGAGCAGTACTTC
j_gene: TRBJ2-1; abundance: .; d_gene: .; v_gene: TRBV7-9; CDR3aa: CASSHREIGTYNEQFF; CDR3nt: TGTGCCAGCAGCCACAGGGAAATAGGCACCTACAATGAGCAGTTCTTC
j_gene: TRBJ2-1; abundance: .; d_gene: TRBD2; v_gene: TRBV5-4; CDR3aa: CASSPRGGAGPYNEQFF; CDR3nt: TGTGCCAGCAGCCCCCGGGGGGGAGCGGGTCCTTACAATGAGCAGTTCTTC
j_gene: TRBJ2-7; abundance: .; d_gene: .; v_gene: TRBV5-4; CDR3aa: CASSLVQGGLYEQYF; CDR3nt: TGTGCCAGCAGCTTGGTTCAGGGAGGACTTTACGAGCAGTACTTC
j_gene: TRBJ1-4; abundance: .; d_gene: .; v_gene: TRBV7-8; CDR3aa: CASSLVRLATNEKLFF; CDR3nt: TGTGCCAGCAGCTTAGTACGACTTGCAACTAATGAAAAACTGTTTTTT
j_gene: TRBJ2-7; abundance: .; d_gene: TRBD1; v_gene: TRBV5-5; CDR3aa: CASSYYPGTVTYEQYF; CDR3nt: TGTGCCAGCAGCTATTACCCGGGGACAGTCACCTACGAGCAGTACTTC
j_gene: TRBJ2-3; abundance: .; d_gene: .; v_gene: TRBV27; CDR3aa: CASSPPPGVSDTQYF; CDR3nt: TGTGCCAGCAGTCCCCCCCCGGGAGTGTCAGATACGCAGTATTTT
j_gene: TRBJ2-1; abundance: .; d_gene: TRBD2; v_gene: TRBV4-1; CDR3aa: CASSQDLGSSGRFAEQFF; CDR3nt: TGCGCCAGCAGCCAAGATCTCGGGTCTAGCGGGAGATTTGCAGAGCAGTTCTTC